Described below is a single T cell receptor beta chain sequence and its context. Antigen: not known. These data originate in a study of identical twins. Broader study findings: Compared with unrelated sharing, twin-shared out-of-frame alpha sequences had more low-probability sequences.

TCRdb reprocessed the 5' RACE reads with MiXCR, giving one entry per CDR3 protein. The sample comprises about 530,000 distinct CDR3 sequences, 20% to 25% of which are singletons, and roughly 0.5% rests with the top ten. The same data also contributed to another study, on yellow fever vaccine responses in identical twins.

This TCR was sampled from a woman aged 18-30 years in good health. The sample comprised CD4+ T cells sorted from blood.

CDR3 amino acids: CSARDLRGTDTQYF. CDR3 nucleotides: TGCAGTGCTAGAGATTTAAGAGGCACAGATACGCAGTATTTT. The chain is built from TRBV20-1 and TRBJ2-3; D is uncertain. V dropped 0 bases and J dropped 1 base, with 8 bases sitting between them. The germline gives CDR1 DFQATT, CDR2 SNEGSKA (reference sequence). The CDR3 is made up of 14 amino acids.